The 11 T cell receptor beta chains below all came from one sample that was sequenced in a study of blood T cells in healthy people across ages. Primed by a sample-barcoded 5' primer and a J-beta primer mix, a second PCR proceeded for about 7 to 11 cycles. TCRdb independently ran MiXCR on the 5' RACE reads; one entry per CDR3 protein. Of almost 800,000 distinct CDR3 sequences listed, roughly 64% are singletons. Sequencing was carried out using blood. These receptors were obtained from a man in his thirties or forties in good health.

This sequence joins TRBV27 and TRBJ1-2; 8 positions match TRBD1. Germline assignment: CDR1 MNHEY and CDR2 SMNVEV (reference sequence). CDR3 length equals 14 residues. The V gene end was trimmed by 3 bases and the J gene end by 8 bases; junction bases not matched to a gene: 8. The CDR3, as DNA: TGTGCCAGCAGTTTCAGGGGGCGAAGAAGGGGCTACACCTTC. Translation gives CASSFRGRRRGYTF.

The V gene is TRBV5-1, the J gene TRBJ2-5; D possibly matches TRBD1 or TRBD2 (6 bases each). The V and J ends lost 8 bases and 11 bases respectively, with 28 bases between them. CDR3 size: 15 residues. CDR1 is SGHRS and CDR2 is YFSETQ in the germline V gene. The DNA for the CDR3 is TGCGCCAGTGGCTGGGGGGACCGGGACACCAATGAGCAGTACTTC. Its translation is CASGWGDRDTNEQYF.

This clonotype appeared a few times. The chain links TRBV15 to TRBJ2-5; either TRBD1 or TRBD2 may supply D (5 bases each). The CDR3 extends over 16 amino acids. Germline values: CDR1 LNHNV, CDR2 YYDKDF (reference sequence). Between the trimmed V and J ends, which lost 1 base and 11 bases, there was a span of 23 bases. The CDR3 spells CATSRVVPGPPLEQYF. CDR3 DNA: TGTGCCACCAGCAGAGTTGTTCCGGGACCACCGCTGGAGCAGTACTTC.

The CDR3 loop is CASSLPLAGVDEQFF. CDR3 coding DNA: TGTGCCAGCAGCTTACCCCTAGCGGGAGTGGATGAGCAGTTCTTC. The chain recombines TRBV7-2 with TRBJ2-1; 10 bases are shared with TRBD2. The germline gives CDR1 SGHTA, CDR2 FQGNSA. Trimming removed 2 bases from V and 8 bases from J; junction bases left unmatched: 6. The CDR3 is 15 amino acids.

This clonotype was seen just once. CDR3 amino acids: CASRAGGSETQYF. The DNA for the CDR3 is TGTGCCAGCAGGGCGGGAGGCTCAGAGACCCAGTACTTC. This sequence joins TRBV6-2 or TRBV6-3 and TRBJ2-5; TRBD2 matches 8 bases. The trim removed 6 bases at V and 4 bases at J, leaving 4 bases unmatched. Looked up from germline, CDR1 is MNHEY and CDR2 is SVGEGT. The CDR3 runs to 13 residues.

This chain joins TRBV20-1 and TRBJ2-3; 12 nucleotides agree with TRBD2. This CDR3 region has 17 residues. J was trimmed by 2 bases and V by 4 bases; bases with no gene match: 10. Germline lookup yields CDR1 DFQATT and CDR2 SNEGSKA (reference sequence). In DNA, the CDR3 is TGCAGTGCTATCACCTCGACTAGCGGGGGACACACAGATACGCAGTATTTT. Amino acids: CSAITSTSGGHTDTQYF.

The chain employs TRBV12-5 and TRBJ1-2, with TRBD1 matching 7 bases. Germline CDR1 reads LGHNT; CDR2 reads FRNRAP. This CDR3 region has 17 residues. V lost 0 bases and J lost 8; bases outside the gene matches: 15. The CDR3 here is CASGLVPGGIDERGYTF. DNA of the CDR3: TGTGCTAGTGGTTTGGTACCAGGGGGGATCGACGAGCGCGGCTACACCTTC.

This clonotype was seen a few times. V usage is TRBV4-2 and J usage is TRBJ2-1, with 9 bases identical to TRBD1. V gave up 2 bases and J gave up 6 bases; unmatched junction bases: 5. The CDR3 runs to 15 residues. The germline V gene encodes CDR1 LGHNA and CDR2 YNFKEQ. The CDR3 sequence: CASSQPGQGSNEQFF. CDR3 in DNA: TGTGCCAGCAGCCAACCCGGACAGGGGAGCAATGAGCAGTTCTTC.

The J gene is TRBJ1-1, the V gene TRBV7-9; D is undetermined. CDR3 size: 14 residues. The germline V gene has CDR1 SEHNR and CDR2 FQNEAQ (reference sequence). The V gene lost 5 bases and the J gene lost 0 bases, with 10 bases spanning the gap. This CDR3 reads CASSPGMMNTEAFF. CDR3 nucleotides: TGTGCCAGCAGCCCAGGAATGATGAACACTGAAGCTTTCTTT.

This clonotype was counted once. The chain employs TRBV30 and TRBJ2-1; no firm D call. The CDR3 has 12 amino acids. The V end lost 3 bases, the J end lost 13 bases, and 16 bases lay between the germline ends. Germline V gene lookup returns CDR1 GTSNPN and CDR2 SVGIG (reference sequence). CDR3 DNA sequence: TGTGCCTGGAGGGCTGTGGGTCGGACCCAGTTCTTC. Residues: CAWRAVGRTQFF. Together with reference TRBV30 and TRBJ2-1, the CDR3 gives the full variable domain: SQTIHQWPATLVQPVGSPLSLECTVEGTSNPNLYWYRQAAGRGLQLLFYSVGIGQISSEVPQNLSASRPQDRQFILSSKKLLLSDSGFYLCAWRAVGRTQFFGPGTRLTVL.

This chain uses TRBV7-2 with TRBJ2-1; D is undetermined. Per the germline V gene, CDR1 is SGHTA and CDR2 is FQGNSA. V shed 0 bases and J shed 0 bases, with 6 bases lying between them. There are 15 residues in the CDR3. The CDR3 DNA reads TGTGCCAGCAGCTTAGCGGAGTTCTCCTACAATGAGCAGTTCTTC. Translation: CASSLAEFSYNEQFF. The entire variable domain, with the rest obtained from reference TRBV7-2 and TRBJ2-1, is as follows: GAGVSQSPSNKVTEKGKDVELRCDPISGHTALYWYRQSLGQGLEFLIYFQGNSAPDKSGLPSDRFSAERTGGSVSTLTIQRTQQEDSAVYLCASSLAEFSYNEQFFGPGTRLTVL.